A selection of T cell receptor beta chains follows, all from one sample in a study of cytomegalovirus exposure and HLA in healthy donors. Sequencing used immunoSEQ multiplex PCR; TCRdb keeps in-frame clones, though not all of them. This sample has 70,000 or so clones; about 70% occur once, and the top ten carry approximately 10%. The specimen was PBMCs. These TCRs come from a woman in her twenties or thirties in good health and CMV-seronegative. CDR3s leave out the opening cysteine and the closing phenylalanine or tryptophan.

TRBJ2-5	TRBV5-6	ASSPGMEETQY
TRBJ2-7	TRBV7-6	ASSPGQGTPYEQY
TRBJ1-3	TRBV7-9	ASSTDRASGNTIY
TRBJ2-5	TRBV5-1	ASSLSGGAETQY
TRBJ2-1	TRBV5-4	ASSLSAYNEQF
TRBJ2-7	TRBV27	ASSSVGGDYEQY
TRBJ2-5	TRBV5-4	ASSSQGGGLGTQY
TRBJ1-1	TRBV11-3	ASSLGTGGVWTEAF
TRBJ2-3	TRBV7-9	ASSLAQGNTQY
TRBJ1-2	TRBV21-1	ASIPDRGPNPYGYT
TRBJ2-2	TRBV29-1	SVPGQDHTGELF
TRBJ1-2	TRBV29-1	SVGRDIGNYGYT
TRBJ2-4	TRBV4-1	ASSQDLGLPLAKNIQY